This T cell receptor (beta chain) is from a study of T cell clusters in autoimmune cytopenias. In the case of this clonotype: Its cognate antigen is unknown.

The germline V gene has CDR1 SGHDN and CDR2 FVKESK. This CDR3 comprises 20 residues. Broader study findings: Primary autoimmune cytopenia patients seemingly lacked the physiological T cell clusters found in healthy donors. Active autoimmune hepatitis patients had roughly 3-fold fewer exclusive TRB clusters than healthy donors. No experiment has yet validated the function of the T cell clusters defined in silico.

TRB was amplified by touch-down multiplex PCR, primer pools A and B combined. TCRdb reprocessed the multiplex PCR reads and keeps a single row for each CDR3 protein, giving no DNA. The specimen's table records about 3,500 distinct CDR3 sequences. TRB was amplified from roughly 270 ng of peripheral blood genomic DNA per sample. This sequence joins TRBV14 and TRBJ2-5; the D gene TCRdb calls, TRBD2, cannot be checked with no DNA. The TCR comes from a human donor with an autoimmune cytopenia or autoimmune hepatitis (not recorded which). The specimen was peripheral blood. CDR3 protein: CASSQEGRGLAGGWSETQYF. The variable domain in full, completed from reference TRBV14 and TRBJ2-5, reads EAGVTQFPSHSVIEKGQTVTLRCDPISGHDNLYWYRRVMGKEIKFLLHFVKESKQDESGMPNNRFLAERTGGTYSTLKVQPAELEDSGVYFCASSQEGRGLAGGWSETQYFGPGTRLLVL.